This TCR beta chain was sequenced in a study of blood T cells in healthy people across ages. As for the study in general: Template-switching capture recovered about one barcoded beta molecule per two T cells.

Samples had at least 6 million PBMCs isolated from them. Primed by a sample-barcoded 5' primer and a J-beta primer mix, a second PCR proceeded for about 6 to 12 cycles. A single record per CDR3 protein comes from TCRdb applying MiXCR to the 5' RACE reads. The sample lists around 1,900,000 distinct CDR3 sequences; roughly 43% were seen once. The CDR3 runs to 18 residues. CDR1 and CDR2 (germline): LNHNV, YYDKDF (reference sequence). With V trimmed by 0 bases and J by 2 bases, 7 bases remained unmatched. The chain is built from TRBV15 and TRBJ2-6; 7 nucleotides match TRBD1. The receptor was isolated from a human donor in good health. The material sequenced was blood. CDR3 nucleotide sequence: TGTGCCACCAGCAGAGAGGTATCAAGGGGGCCTGGGGCCAACGTCCTGACTTTC. Translation gives CATSREVSRGPGANVLTF.